These 15 T cell receptor beta chains share one sample of origin, sequenced in a study of cytomegalovirus exposure and HLA in healthy donors. Primers: 60 Vbeta forward and 13 Jbeta reverse. Clones were read by immunoSEQ multiplex PCR, and TCRdb kept only the in-frame ones, dropping some. The sample gives 80,000 to 100,000 clones, around 73% of which show up once; under 4.5% is in the top ten. Material for sequencing was PBMCs. These TCRs come from a man between 40 and 49 years old in good health and CMV-seronegative.

The table lists this clone with a few counts. The chain has TRBV13 and TRBJ2-2; 8 nucleotides align to TRBD1. The CDR3 is made up of 15 amino acids. Germline assignment: CDR1 PRHDT and CDR2 FYEKMQ (reference sequence). The junction had 4 bases not matched to a gene; V was cut back by 6 bases and J by 1 base. This CDR3 reads CASSLTGENTGELFF. DNA of the CDR3: TGTGCCAGCAGTTTGACAGGGGAGAACACCGGGGAGCTGTTTTTT.

In DNA, the CDR3 is TGTGCCAGCAGCTTAGACGTTGGGACAGGGTATGGCTACACCTTC. Translating it yields CASSLDVGTGYGYTF. V is TRBV7-9 and J is TRBJ1-2; 9 nucleotides match TRBD1. V shed 1 base, J shed 5 bases, and the junction held 5 bases outside the gene matches. The CDR3 runs to 15 residues. Germline V gene data show CDR1 as SEHNR and CDR2 as FQNEAQ (reference sequence).

This clone occurred a few times. The rearrangement links TRBV19 to TRBJ1-1; possible D gene TRBD1, 6 bases. The V gene lost 3 bases and the J gene lost 1 base, with 12 bases spanning the gap. CDR1 is LNHDA and CDR2 is SQIVND in the germline V gene (reference sequence). The CDR3 runs 15 residues. CDR3 protein: CASSIRDRRNTEAFF. The CDR3 DNA follows: TGTGCCAGTAGTATCCGTGACAGGAGGAACACTGAAGCTTTCTTT.

The chain employs TRBV7-9 and TRBJ1-5, with D perhaps matching TRBD1 (5 bases). V was clipped by 7 bases and J by 5 bases, with 9 bases between them. Germline V gives CDR1 SEHNR, CDR2 FQNEAQ (reference sequence). The CDR3 spans 12 residues. The DNA for the CDR3 is TGTGCCAGCACTGGCAGGGATCAGCCCCAGCATTTT. Protein product: CASTGRDQPQHF.

Here the CDR3 reads CASSLDSPSYEQYF. DNA of the CDR3: TGTGCCAGCAGCTTGGACAGTCCCTCCTACGAGCAGTACTTC. This sequence joins TRBV6-5 and TRBJ2-7, with TRBD1 as a possible D gene (6 bases). The germline V gene encodes CDR1 MNHEY and CDR2 SVGAGI. V was clipped by 6 bases and J by 0 bases, with 12 bases between them. This CDR3 is built from 14 residues.

V gene TRBV18 combines with J gene TRBJ1-5, with D unclear. The germline gives CDR1 KGHSH, CDR2 LQKENI. The CDR3 covers 15 residues. The V end was cut by 2 bases, the J end by 2 bases, with 10 bases between. The CDR3 nucleotides read TGTGCCAGCTCACCATTGTCGGGAGGCAATCAGCCCCAGCATTTT. Translated: CASSPLSGGNQPQHF. Full variable domain (missing parts from reference TRBV18 and TRBJ1-5): NAGVMQNPRHLVRRRGQEARLRCSPMKGHSHVYWYRQLPEEGLKFMVYLQKENIIDESGMPKERFSAEFPKEGPSILRIQQVVRGDSAAYFCASSPLSGGNQPQHFGDGTRLSIL.

The chain links TRBV11-3 to TRBJ2-2, with 7 nucleotides matching TRBD2. Germline V gene sequence: CDR1 SGHNT, CDR2 YENEEA. With 5 bases clipped from V and 3 bases from J, the junction kept 6 bases outside the gene matches. CDR3 length: 15 amino acids. The CDR3 DNA follows: TGTGCCAGCAGCCTTAGGGAGGGTTACACCGGGGAGCTGTTTTTT. Its translation is CASSLREGYTGELFF.

The genes are TRBV7-9 and TRBJ2-5; 7 bases agree with TRBD2. The junction had 6 bases not matched to a gene; V was cut back by 4 bases and J by 1 base. This CDR3 has 15 residues. The germline V gene has CDR1 SEHNR and CDR2 FQNEAQ (reference sequence). The CDR3 reads CASSSWDYIQETQYF. For the CDR3, the DNA is TGTGCCAGCAGCTCCTGGGACTACATCCAAGAGACCCAGTACTTC.

This rearrangement joins TRBV30 to TRBJ2-3; 7 bases match TRBD1. With 8 bases clipped from V and 4 bases from J, the junction kept 12 bases outside the gene matches. Germline V CDR1 and CDR2: GTSNPN, SVGIG (reference sequence). This CDR3 comprises 14 residues. The DNA of the CDR3 is TGTGCCCTAGGGGACAGCGCGGACCCAGATACGCAGTATTTT. Its protein product is CALGDSADPDTQYF.

The chain uses TRBV25-1 and TRBJ2-5, with D unresolved. The CDR3 runs 13 residues. Germline values: CDR1 MGHDK, CDR2 SYGVNS. Trimming stripped 4 bases from V and 0 bases from J, with 6 bases between. CDR3: CASSALNQETQYF. In nucleotides, the CDR3 is TGTGCCAGCAGTGCCCTTAACCAAGAGACCCAGTACTTC.

This chain connects TRBV7-3 to TRBJ2-7; 7 bases map to TRBD1. The V segment lost 1 base and the J segment 6 bases; nucleotides outside the gene matches: 3. CDR3 length: 13 residues. The germline gives CDR1 SGHTA, CDR2 FQGTGA. The chain's CDR3 is CASSLNRGGEQYF. The CDR3 nucleotides are TGTGCCAGCAGCTTAAACAGGGGTGGCGAGCAGTACTTC. Using reference TRBV7-3 and TRBJ2-7 for the parts outside the CDR3, the full variable domain is GAGVSQTPSNKVTEKGKYVELRCDPISGHTALYWYRQSLGQGPEFLIYFQGTGAADDSGLPNDRFFAVRPEGSVSTLKIQRTERGDSAVYLCASSLNRGGEQYFGPGTRLTVT.

This clone was detected once. The chain has TRBV5-4 and TRBJ2-7; tentative D call: TRBD1 (6 bases). This CDR3 spans 12 amino acids. Germline-derived CDR1 and CDR2 are SGHNT and YYREEE (reference sequence). Deletions cut 4 bases from V and 4 bases from J, with 9 bases between. The CDR3, as DNA: TGTGCCAGCAGCCCCAGGGGTTACGAGCAGTACTTC. It encodes CASSPRGYEQYF. The full variable domain, rest sourced from reference TRBV5-4 and TRBJ2-7, is ETGVTQSPTHLIKTRGQQVTLRCSSQSGHNTVSWYQQALGQGPQFIFQYYREEENGRGNFPPRFSGLQFPNYSSELNVNALELDDSALYLCASSPRGYEQYFGPGTRLTVT.

The rearrangement uses TRBV4-3 and TRBJ1-1; TRBD1 is a possible D gene (5 bases). V shed 0 bases and J shed 1 base, with 12 bases lying between them. Looked up from germline, CDR1 is LGHNA and CDR2 is YSLEER. There are 16 residues in the CDR3. In nucleotides, the CDR3 is TGCGCCAGCAGCCAAGATTCGGGGGGAGGGAACACTGAAGCTTTCTTT. It specifies CASSQDSGGGNTEAFF.

The gene calls are TRBV7-7 and TRBJ2-2; D possibly corresponds to TRBD1 (6 bases). Germline CDR1 and CDR2: SSHAT and FNYEAQ (reference sequence). The ends were cut back, 5 bases at V and 1 base at J, with 17 bases in the middle. This CDR3 comprises 17 residues. The CDR3 coding sequence is TGTGCCAGCAGCAAATCCCCCCCGGGACAGAACACCGGGGAGCTGTTTTTT. It is translated as CASSKSPPGQNTGELFF.

V and J are TRBV2 and TRBJ2-7, with a tentative D call TRBD1 (6 bases). The CDR3 consists of 14 residues. Looked up from germline, CDR1 is SNHLY and CDR2 is FYNNEI. Trimming stripped 6 bases from V and 2 bases from J, with 14 bases between. CDR3 bases: TGTGCCAGCAGCAATCCGGGACAAACCTACGAGCAGTACTTC. Its protein is CASSNPGQTYEQYF.